This T cell receptor (beta chain) is drawn from a study of T cell responses to AZD1222 COVID-19 vaccine listed by TCRdb under 2021. Describing the broader study: AZD1222 recipients given second doses at about 4 weeks or at about 12 weeks were pooled, since spike-specific TCR depth and breadth were not found to differ between the two schedules. Trial participants were enrolled by age into subgroups of 18-55, 56-69 and 70-plus years, and around 150, 29 and 61 TCR-sequenced participants, respectively, were included in these subgroups. TCR sequencing was performed for 230 to 250 trial participants, of whom some 200 were given two doses of AZD1222 and roughly 25 were given two doses of MenACWY control vaccine. Summary of the overall study and its limitations: Because no day 14 peak-response samples were available, repertoires were characterized only after the peak T cell response. Only five or six AZD1222 recipients were SARS-CoV-2 seropositive at baseline, limiting conclusions about previously exposed vaccinees. Reportedly, close to half of the unique spike-specific TCRs recognized epitopes lying outside the regions that are mutated in the B.1.351 and B.1.1.7 variants. Participants were mostly white British and included more females than males, and it was suggested by the authors that clonal diversity may have been underestimated. After two AZD1222 doses, both the breadth and the depth of spike-specific TCRs were significantly higher than at day 0 and than in MenACWY recipients. In the small 56-69-year group, the increase in depth fell short of significance, most likely because of low power. Vaccine-associated CD4 TCRs spanned the whole spike protein, with dominant responses in regions 160-218 and 743-854.

The time point label here, explained by the study, means: baseline before first vaccination. Vaccinee samples came from UK trials COV001 and COV002, including a single-blind randomized controlled phase 2/3 trial of AZD1222 (ChAdOx1 nCoV-19) in healthy adults. For TCRbeta chain sequencing, PBMC samples were collected from trial participants at day 0 and at day 28 after the second dose. The CDR3 regions of human TCRbeta chains were analyzed by immunosequencing. The study's own analysis went as follows. Repertoire TCRs were matched against a reference library of SARS-CoV-2-specific TCRs generated with the MIRA antigen-specificity platform. Breadth was defined as the fraction of unique TCRs that were SARS-CoV-2-associated, and depth was defined as the fraction of total T cells that were SARS-CoV-2-associated. Using the MIRA data, each spike-specific TCR was assigned both to the spike region to which the TCR was reactive and to a CD4 or CD8 class. Log10-transformed breadth and depth values were compared by one-way ANOVA with Sidak's multiple comparisons tests. The clones in this table, taken by TCRdb from immuneACCESS, are in-frame only. Not every clone is retained; where verified, under half of the shortfall comes from an unresolved V gene, and the cause of the rest is unknown. That table furnishes V, J and clone size, whereas the DNA furnished D and trimming. Recorded for this sample are 90,000 to 150,000 clones; around 90% of them occurred a single time. The top ten clones comprise roughly 5.4% of the sample.

Deletion took 8 bases off V and 6 bases off J, with a span of 15 bases between the germline ends. The CDR3 contains 13 residues, cysteine and phenylalanine counted. Only the CDR3 portion is preserved as DNA: 39 bases, with reading frame beginning at the first base. The germline V gene (reference sequence) supplies CDR1 MNHEY and CDR2 SMNVEV. A remark on this clone: Its specific antigen is unknown. No much larger clone exists at a distance of one base, and base qualities are not known.

The TCR sequence derives from an adult in good health. The rearranged chain carries TRBV27 and TRBJ2-3; TRBD2 is perhaps the D gene, given 5 matching bases. The sample in question was peripheral blood, obtained on day 0 of AZD1222 vaccination. The CDR3 protein: CASSEGRADTQYF. The sequenced DNA: TGTGCCAGCTCCGAGGGCCGTGCGGATACGCAGTATTTT.